Listed here are 17 T cell receptor beta chains from one sample, sequenced in a study of shared clonotypes between healthy human individuals. Here immunoSEQ multiplex PCR was the method, and the copy in TCRdb shows in-frame clones only, minus some. The sample lists a few million clones, approximately 94% occurring once. The material sequenced was naive CD4+ T cells sorted from blood. Subset denoted: CD45RA+ positively selected. The receptors originated from a man between 18 and 35 years old in good health.

The V gene is TRBV7-9, the J gene TRBJ2-7; TRBD2 is a possible D gene (6 bases). The V gene lost 3 bases and the J gene lost 1 base, with 16 bases spanning the gap. CDR1 is SEHNR, CDR2 FQNEAQ, per germline (reference sequence). This CDR3 contains 16 residues. The CDR3 here is CASSFPHGTDSYEQYF. CDR3 DNA sequence: TGTGCCAGCAGCTTCCCACACGGGACTGATTCCTACGAGCAGTACTTC. The whole variable domain, remainder taken from reference TRBV7-9 and TRBJ2-7, is DTGVSQNPRHKITKRGQNVTFRCDPISEHNRLYWYRQTLGQGPEFLTYFQNEAQLEKSRLLSDRFSAERPKGSFSTLEIQRTEQGDSAMYLCASSFPHGTDSYEQYFGPGTRLTVT.

The rearrangement uses TRBV7-9 and TRBJ1-1; 10 bases agree with TRBD1. This CDR3 region has 15 residues. V was pared by 3 bases and J by 4 bases, with 5 bases of the junction left unmatched. From germline, CDR1 is SEHNR and CDR2 FQNEAQ (reference sequence). CDR3 sequence: CASSLGTGARTEAFF. CDR3 sequence (DNA): TGTGCCAGCAGCTTGGGGACAGGGGCCCGCACTGAAGCTTTCTTT.

V is TRBV18 and J is TRBJ2-7; no reliable D call. The CDR3 totals 14 residues. Trimming removed 2 bases at V and 6 bases at J, with 14 bases between. Germline loops: CDR1 KGHSH, CDR2 LQKENI. The CDR3 reads CASSPFNPTAEQYF. The CDR3 DNA reads as TGTGCCAGCTCACCATTTAACCCCACCGCCGAGCAGTACTTC.

The chain joins TRBV11-2 to TRBJ2-2; D is perhaps TRBD1 (6 bases). This CDR3 has 15 residues. Per the germline V gene, CDR1 is SGHAT and CDR2 is FQNNGV. The germline V and J ends were trimmed by 5 bases and 0 bases, with 10 bases remaining between them. CDR3 sequence (DNA): TGTGCCAGCAGCAGGGACATAACGAACACCGGGGAGCTGTTTTTT. This translates into CASSRDITNTGELFF.

V and J are TRBV28 and TRBJ2-6; 8 bases fit TRBD1. Germline CDR1 reads MDHEN; CDR2 reads SYDVKM. The V and J ends lost 7 bases and 0 bases, in that order; junction bases with no gene match: 14. This CDR3 has 19 residues. The CDR3 DNA sequence: TGTGCCAGCAAATTAACTGTTGGGCAGGGGGCCTCTGGGGCCAACGTCCTGACTTTC. Its protein is CASKLTVGQGASGANVLTF.

The chain uses TRBV7-6 and TRBJ2-7; possibly TRBD1 for D (6 bases). This CDR3 is built from 15 residues. Trimming shortened V by 4 bases and J by 2 bases, and 15 bases separated the two germline ends. In germline, CDR1 is SGHVS, CDR2 FNYEAQ. Written as DNA, the CDR3 is TGTGCCAGCAGCTCTCAACAGGGCGGACCCTACGAGCAGTACTTC. Protein product: CASSSQQGGPYEQYF.

The CDR3 region is CASSLEGRSNEKLFF. The CDR3 bases are TGCGCCAGCAGCTTGGAAGGGAGGTCAAATGAAAAACTGTTTTTT. The V call is TRBV5-1, the J call TRBJ1-4; D unresolved. Germline V gives CDR1 SGHRS, CDR2 YFSETQ. Trimming took 0 bases from V and 5 from J, leaving 11 bases between them. The CDR3 is 15 amino acids. Full variable domain (missing parts from reference TRBV5-1 and TRBJ1-4): KAGVTQTPRYLIKTRGQQVTLSCSPISGHRSVSWYQQTPGQGLQFLFEYFSETQRNKGNFPGRFSGRQFSNSRSEMNVSTLELGDSALYLCASSLEGRSNEKLFFGSGTQLSVL.

V and J are TRBV28 and TRBJ1-5, with 9 bases aligning to TRBD1. The CDR3 length is 16 residues. Germline lookup yields CDR1 MDHEN and CDR2 SYDVKM. V was clipped by 3 bases and J by 3 bases; unmatched bases: 6. The CDR3 is CASSFSGQGPNQPQHF. The CDR3 DNA sequence: TGTGCCAGCAGTTTCTCGGGACAGGGCCCCAATCAGCCCCAGCATTTT.

V usage is TRBV6-5 and J usage is TRBJ2-5, with 12 bases that match TRBD2. The germline CDR1 and CDR2 sequences are MNHEY and SVGAGI. CDR3 length: 15 amino acids. With V trimmed by 7 bases and J by 2 bases, 5 bases remained unmatched. CDR3 amino acids: CASNLAGGIQETQYF. The CDR3 DNA is TGTGCCAGCAATCTAGCGGGAGGGATACAAGAGACCCAGTACTTC.

V gene TRBV6-4 combines with J gene TRBJ2-7, with TRBD2 as a possible D gene (6 bases). V lost 6 bases, J lost 3 bases, and 15 bases lay in between. The CDR3 totals 14 residues. Germline CDR1 and CDR2: MRHNA and SNTAGT. CDR3 residues: CASSPSWGDYEQYF. The CDR3 DNA follows: TGTGCCAGCAGCCCCAGTTGGGGGGACTACGAGCAGTACTTC.

V and J are TRBV5-6 and TRBJ2-5; D tentatively reads TRBD1 or TRBD2 (5 bases each). V lost 4 bases and J 3 bases, leaving 16 bases between the germline ends. Germline V gives CDR1 SGHDT, CDR2 YYEEEE. The CDR3 runs 15 residues. CDR3 sequence reads: CASSRTPGPKETQYF. In DNA form, the CDR3 reads TGTGCCAGCAGCCGGACCCCGGGGCCGAAAGAGACCCAGTACTTC.

J is TRBJ2-1 and V is TRBV2; 8 bases align to TRBD2. After removal of 6 bases from V and 9 bases from J, the junction contained 10 bases not matched to a gene. CDR3 length: 14 residues. Germline V lookup: CDR1 SNHLY, CDR2 FYNNEI. In DNA, the CDR3 is TGTGCCAGCAGCTCCCCACCCCGGGGGGGTGAGCAGTTCTTC. This codes for CASSSPPRGGEQFF.

J is TRBJ1-4 and V is TRBV15; TRBD1 is a possible D gene (6 bases). V was clipped by 0 bases and J by 8 bases, with 13 bases between them. The length of the CDR3 is 15 residues. Germline lookup yields CDR1 LNHNV and CDR2 YYDKDF (reference sequence). The chain's CDR3 is CATSRDIGGLEKLFF. The CDR3 region has the DNA TGTGCCACCAGCAGAGATATTGGGGGGCTGGAAAAACTGTTTTTT.

This chain uses TRBV9 with TRBJ2-7; TRBD2 agrees at 11 bases. Germline CDR1 and CDR2: SGDLS and YYNGEE. V shed 1 base and J 6 bases; nucleotides not matched to a gene: 9. The CDR3 sequence is 16 residues long. The chain's CDR3 is CASSVSPSTSGGEQYF. DNA for the CDR3: TGTGCCAGCAGCGTATCCCCCTCAACTAGCGGGGGCGAGCAGTACTTC.

The chain recombines TRBV15 with TRBJ1-2; D might be TRBD1 (5 bases). The CDR3 sequence is 15 residues long. Germline V gene sequence: CDR1 LNHNV, CDR2 YYDKDF (reference sequence). The V and J ends lost 0 bases and 5 bases respectively, with 13 bases between them. The chain's CDR3 is CATSRDSNRLYGYTF. The CDR3 nucleotides are TGTGCCACCAGCAGAGATTCCAACAGGTTATATGGCTACACCTTC.

The V and J genes are TRBV6-1 and TRBJ1-1; 8 positions match TRBD1. The CDR3 is made up of 17 amino acids. Germline loops: CDR1 MNHNS, CDR2 SASEGT. V trimming: 3 bases; J trimming: 0 bases; junction bases outside the gene matches: 9. The CDR3 DNA reads TGTGCCAGCAGTGACCTACAGGGGGTTGGTTTGAACACTGAAGCTTTCTTT. This encodes CASSDLQGVGLNTEAFF.

This rearrangement joins TRBV10-1 to TRBJ2-2; tentatively, D is TRBD2 (6 bases). CDR3 size: 13 residues. The V end lost 6 bases, the J end lost 6 bases, and 11 bases lay between the germline ends. Germline CDR1 and CDR2: WNHNN and SYGVQD (reference sequence). This chain's CDR3 is CASRRDSPGELFF. DNA of the CDR3: TGCGCCAGCAGACGGGACTCCCCCGGGGAGCTGTTTTTT.